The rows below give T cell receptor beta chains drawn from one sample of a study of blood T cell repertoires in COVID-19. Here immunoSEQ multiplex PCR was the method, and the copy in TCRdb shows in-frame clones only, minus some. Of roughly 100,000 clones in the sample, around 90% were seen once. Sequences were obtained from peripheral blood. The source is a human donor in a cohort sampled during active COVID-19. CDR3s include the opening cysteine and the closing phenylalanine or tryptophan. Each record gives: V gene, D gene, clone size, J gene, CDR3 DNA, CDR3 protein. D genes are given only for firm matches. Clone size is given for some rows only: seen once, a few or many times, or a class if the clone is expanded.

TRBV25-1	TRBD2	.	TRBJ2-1	TGTGCCAGCAGTGCAGCGGGAGAAGTAAATGAGCAGTTCTTC	CASSAAGEVNEQFF
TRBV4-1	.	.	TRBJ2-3	TGCGCCAGCAGCCAAGCACGAGGGAAAACTAGCACAGATACGCAGTATTTT	CASSQARGKTSTDTQYF
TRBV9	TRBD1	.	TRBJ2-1	TGTGCCAGCAGCGTAGAGGGACAGGCCTACAATGAGCAGTTCTTC	CASSVEGQAYNEQFF
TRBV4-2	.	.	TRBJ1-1	TGTGCCAGCAGCCAACCCGCCGGGACATCTCAAGCTTCGAACACTGAAGCTTTCTTT	CASSQPAGTSQASNTEAFF
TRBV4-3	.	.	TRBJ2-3	TGCGCCAGCAGCCGGCAGGGAACTCCGCCAGACAATACGCAGTATTTT	CASSRQGTPPDNTQYF
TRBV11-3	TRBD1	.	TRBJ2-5	TGTGCCAGCAGCCCCCCCTTCTGGACAGGGAAGTGGGAGACCCAGTACTTC	CASSPPFWTGKWETQYF
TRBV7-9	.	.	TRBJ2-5	TGTGCCAGCAGCTTAGGTAGCGTTCGAGAGACCCAGTACTTC	CASSLGSVRETQYF
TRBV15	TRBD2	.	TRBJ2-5	TGTGCCACCAGCTTGACTAGCGGGCCGTACCAAGAGACCCAGTACTTC	CATSLTSGPYQETQYF
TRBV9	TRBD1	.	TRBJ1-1	TGTGCCAGCAGCGTAGGTCGGGGACAGGTAAACACTGAAGCTTTCTTT	CASSVGRGQVNTEAFF
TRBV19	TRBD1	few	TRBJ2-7	TGTGCCAGTAGTACGTCGACAGGGTACGAGCAGTACTTC	CASSTSTGYEQYF
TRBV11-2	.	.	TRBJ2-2	TGTGCCAGCAGCTTTCTCAGGGGTGAAACCGGGGAGCTGTTTTTT	CASSFLRGETGELFF
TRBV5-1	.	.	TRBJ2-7	TGCGCCAGCAGCTCGGACAGCTCCTACGAGCAGTACTTC	CASSSDSSYEQYF
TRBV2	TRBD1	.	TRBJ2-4	TGTGCCAGCAGTGTGTGGGGCCTGACAGGGGACAAAAACATTCAGTACTTC	CASSVWGLTGDKNIQYF
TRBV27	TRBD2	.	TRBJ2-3	TGTGCCAGCAGTTTATCCAGGACTAGGAGCACAGATACGCAGTATTTT	CASSLSRTRSTDTQYF
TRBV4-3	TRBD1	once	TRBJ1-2	TGCGCCAGCAGCCAAGAGCCCCGGGACAGAATTTATGGCTACACCTTC	CASSQEPRDRIYGYTF
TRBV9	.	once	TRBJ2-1	TGTGCCAGCAGCGTAGTAGGGGGAGCCCGACATGAGCAGTTCTTC	CASSVVGGARHEQFF
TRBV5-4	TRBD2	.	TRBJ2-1	TGTGCCAGCAGCTTGGGACTAGCGGGGGGAGGAGAGCAGTTCTTC	CASSLGLAGGGEQFF
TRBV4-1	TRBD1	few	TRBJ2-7	TGCGCCAGCAGCCAAGATTCAGGACAGGGTTACGAGCAGTACTTC	CASSQDSGQGYEQYF
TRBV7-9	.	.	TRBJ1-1	TGTGCCAGCAGATATCAGGGAGGTAACACTGAAGCTTTCTTT	CASRYQGGNTEAFF
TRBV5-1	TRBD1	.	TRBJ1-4	TGCGCCAGCAGCTTCCAGGGGGACGGTTATGAAAAACTGTTTTTT	CASSFQGDGYEKLFF
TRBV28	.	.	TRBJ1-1	TGTGCCAGCAGTCTACAACCTCCCGGTAGCGGCACTGAAGCTTTCTTT	CASSLQPPGSGTEAFF
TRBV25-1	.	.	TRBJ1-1	TGTGCCAGCAGTGCGCGACAGAACACTGAAGCTTTCTTT	CASSARQNTEAFF
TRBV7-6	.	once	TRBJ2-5	TGTGCCAGCAGCTCGATACAGGGCGGCGAGACCCAGTACTTC	CASSSIQGGETQYF
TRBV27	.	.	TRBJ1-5	TGTGCCAGCAGTTTCTCAGGGGCCTACAATCAGCCCCAGCATTTT	CASSFSGAYNQPQHF
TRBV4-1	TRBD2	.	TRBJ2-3	TGCGCCAGCAGCCATTGGACCGGGACTAGCGGGGCTTCTACGCAGTATTTT	CASSHWTGTSGASTQYF
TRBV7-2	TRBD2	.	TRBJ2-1	TGTGCCAGCAGCTATTTCATTAGCGGGAGAGATGAGCAGTTCTTC	CASSYFISGRDEQFF
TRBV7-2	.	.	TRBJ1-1	TGTGCCAGCAGCCCCCAAAGGGTGGGGGGAGGAGGTACTGAAGCTTTCTTT	CASSPQRVGGGGTEAFF
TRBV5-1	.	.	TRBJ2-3	TGCGCCAGCACTGGCCAAGCGGGTGGGGCAGATACGCAGTATTTT	CASTGQAGGADTQYF
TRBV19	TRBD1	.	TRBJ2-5	TGTGCCAGTAGTCTGACAGGGGGCGCGGGGGAGACCCAGTACTTC	CASSLTGGAGETQYF